These 27 T cell receptor beta chains were sequenced from one sample in a study of T-cell reconstitution after alpha-beta-depleted transplantation in children (dated by TCRdb to the mid-2010s). Library generation was performed with PCR. TCRdb records Illumina HiSeq 2500 as the sequencer. TCR libraries were prepared with molecular barcoding, using unique molecular identifiers to normalize TCRbeta repertoire quantification. TCRdb's own reprocessing of the public reads used fastp at Q25 and MiXCR and kept productive beta chains. Identical CDR3 proteins give one entry, which carries the most common genes and DNA. The sample records roughly 300,000 distinct CDR3 sequences, roughly 10% of which are singletons. The biggest ten clones account for roughly a quarter of the sample. This sample's treatment or condition label indicates: allogeneic hematopoietic cell transplantation with graft depleted of TCRalphabeta T cells and CD19 B cells.

Sequencing used peripheral blood, obtained 180 days after TCRalphabeta/CD19-depleted stem cell transplant. Every receptor here comes from a male patient between 2 and 9 years old who had a stem cell transplant for chronic granulomatous disease, so the T cells may come from the graft donor.

This clonotype came up many times. The chain has TRBV7-6 and TRBJ2-6; weak D call: TRBD2 (5 bases). V lost 2 bases and J lost 0, with 17 bases in between. There are 19 residues in the CDR3. In germline, CDR1 is SGHVS, CDR2 FNYEAQ. CDR3 region: CASSLRPTGRGSGANVLTF. The CDR3 DNA reads TGTGCCAGCAGCTTACGTCCCACGGGTCGGGGCTCTGGGGCCAACGTCCTGACTTTC.

The J gene is TRBJ2-7, the V gene TRBV7-6, with 10 bases that match TRBD1. CDR1 is SGHVS, CDR2 FNYEAQ, per germline. This CDR3 comprises 15 residues. The V gene end was trimmed by 5 bases and the J gene end by 2 bases; junction bases not matched to a gene: 6. The CDR3, as DNA: TGTGCCAGCAGCCCACAGGGGACAGGGGCCTACGAGCAGTACTTC. Encoded protein: CASSPQGTGAYEQYF.

CDR3 nucleotide sequence: TGTGCCAGCAGCTTAGTGTCGCCCATTGAGCAGTTCTTC. It yields the protein CASSLVSPIEQFF. The rearrangement joins TRBV5-4 to TRBJ2-1; no firm D call. V dropped 2 bases and J dropped 9 bases, with 12 bases sitting between them. Germline V lookup: CDR1 SGHNT, CDR2 YYREEE (reference sequence). There are 13 residues in the CDR3.

The table lists this clonotype with many counts. The chain couples TRBV28 to TRBJ2-1, with D perhaps TRBD1 (5 bases). Germline V gene sequence: CDR1 MDHEN, CDR2 SYDVKM. With 6 bases removed from V and 5 bases from J, the gap between germline ends came to 20 bases. CDR3 length equals 16 residues. CDR3 DNA: TGTGCCAGCAGACCCTGGCACCAAGGGGTTAACAATGAGCAGTTCTTC. Its protein product is CASRPWHQGVNNEQFF.

This clonotype was detected many times. The chain has TRBV24-1 and TRBJ2-3, with D possibly being TRBD1 or TRBD2 (6 bases each). The length of the CDR3 is 14 residues. Germline V gives CDR1 KGHDR, CDR2 SFDVKD. The V end lost 6 bases, the J end lost 6 bases, and 15 bases lay between the germline ends. The CDR3: CATSRGPGEDTQYF. As DNA, the CDR3 is TGTGCCACCAGTCGGGGGCCCGGGGAGGATACGCAGTATTTT.

This clonotype was recorded only once. Possible read error: a much larger clone is one base away. The rearrangement joins TRBV28 to TRBJ2-5; 8 nucleotides match TRBD2. The CDR3 spans 13 residues. Germline V gene lookup returns CDR1 MDHEN and CDR2 SYDVKM. With 11 bases clipped from V and 6 bases from J, the junction kept 11 bases outside the gene matches. In DNA, the CDR3 is TGTGCCGGACACGGGAGGGCCAGGAAGACCCAGTACTTC. Its translation is CAGHGRARKTQYF.

This clonotype has ten or more counts. This rearrangement joins TRBV28 to TRBJ1-5; weak D call: TRBD1 (5 bases). Trimming removed 7 bases from V and 5 bases from J, with 18 bases in between. Germline V gene data show CDR1 as MDHEN and CDR2 as SYDVKM. The CDR3 length is 15 residues. CDR3 loop: CASNPTGDRDQPQHF. The CDR3 nucleotides read TGTGCCAGCAACCCCACGGGGGATAGGGATCAGCCCCAGCATTTT.

This clonotype was seen a few times. The V and J genes are TRBV23-1 and TRBJ1-5; D remains unclear. TRBV23-1 is an ORF, and what it does is uncertain. The CDR3 consists of 12 residues. The V end lost 2 bases, the J end lost 7 bases, and 6 bases lay between the germline ends. In nucleotides, the CDR3 is TGCGCCAGCAGTCAACCGGGACAGCCCCAGCATTTT. This translates into CASSQPGQPQHF.

This clonotype has a handful of counts. This sequence joins TRBV11-2 and TRBJ2-5; a possible D gene is TRBD2 (7 bases). Trimming removed 1 base at V and 5 bases at J, with 14 bases between. CDR3 size: 15 residues. Germline loops: CDR1 SGHAT, CDR2 FQNNGV. This CDR3 is CASSLGGGAGETQYF. The CDR3 coding sequence is TGTGCCAGCAGCTTAGGGGGGGGGGCTGGGGAGACCCAGTACTTC.

This clonotype has more than one count but fewer than ten. The chain has TRBV7-7 and TRBJ1-3, with 7 bases that match TRBD1. The length of the CDR3 is 13 residues. CDR1 is SSHAT and CDR2 is FNYEAQ in the germline V gene (reference sequence). After removal of 5 bases from V and 4 bases from J, the junction contained 2 bases not matched to a gene. CDR3 nucleotide sequence: TGTGCCAGCAGCCGGGGACAGGGAAACACCATATATTTT. Encoded protein: CASSRGQGNTIYF.

Many counts were recorded for this clonotype. This sequence joins TRBV28 and TRBJ2-7; TRBD1 might be the D (6 bases). CDR1 is MDHEN and CDR2 is SYDVKM in the germline V gene. This CDR3 has 13 residues. Trimming stripped 7 bases from V and 1 base from J, with 11 bases between. This CDR3 is CASNPGHSYEQYF. In DNA form, the CDR3 reads TGTGCCAGCAATCCGGGACATTCCTACGAGCAGTACTTC.

The rearrangement uses TRBV15 and TRBJ2-3; D gene unclear. Trimming removed 5 bases from V and 4 bases from J, with 7 bases in between. The germline gives CDR1 LNHNV, CDR2 YYDKDF (reference sequence). The CDR3 runs to 12 residues. The CDR3 sequence: CATSVGPDTQYF. CDR3 bases: TGTGCCACCAGCGTAGGGCCAGATACGCAGTATTTT. The full variable domain, completed using reference TRBV15 and TRBJ2-3, is DAMVIQNPRYQVTQFGKPVTLSCSQTLNHNVMYWYQQKSSQAPKLLFHYYDKDFNNEADTPDNFQSRRPNTSFCFLDIRSPGLGDTAMYLCATSVGPDTQYFGPGTRLTVL.

This clonotype was seen repeatedly, ten times or more. The chain is built from TRBV7-2 and TRBJ2-7, with 13 positions matching TRBD2. Trimming cost V 5 bases and J 6 bases; bases outside gene matches: 13. This CDR3 region has 17 residues. CDR1 and CDR2 from the germline V gene are SGHTA and FQGNSA. This CDR3 is CASSPNIGGLAGVEQYF. The CDR3 coding sequence is TGTGCCAGCAGCCCCAACATAGGAGGACTAGCGGGGGTCGAGCAGTACTTC.

This clonotype was seen at least ten times. This chain links TRBV5-4 with TRBJ2-3, with D uncertain. V was clipped by 0 bases and J by 4 bases, with 15 bases between them. The length of the CDR3 is 16 residues. CDR1 is SGHNT and CDR2 is YYREEE in the germline V gene (reference sequence). The CDR3 DNA reads as TGTGCCAGCAGCTTGGATCCCACCGGAACGTCAGATACGCAGTATTTT. This sequence encodes CASSLDPTGTSDTQYF.

The sample holds many counts of this clonotype. The chain employs TRBV7-2 and TRBJ2-5; 10 bases are shared with TRBD1. Per the germline V gene, CDR1 is SGHTA and CDR2 is FQGNSA. The V gene end was trimmed by 2 bases and the J gene end by 0 bases; junction bases not matched to a gene: 3. There are 16 residues in the CDR3. This CDR3 reads CASSLLGTGDQETQYF. DNA of the CDR3: TGTGCCAGCAGCTTACTCGGGACAGGGGACCAAGAGACCCAGTACTTC. The full variable domain, completed using reference TRBV7-2 and TRBJ2-5, is GAGVSQSPSNKVTEKGKDVELRCDPISGHTALYWYRQSLGQGLEFLIYFQGNSAPDKSGLPSDRFSAERTGGSVSTLTIQRTQQEDSAVYLCASSLLGTGDQETQYFGPGTRLLVL.

This clonotype was counted at least ten times. The J gene is TRBJ2-3, the V gene TRBV12-3 or TRBV12-4; D is unresolved. The CDR3 has 16 residues. V lost 7 bases and J lost 1, with 18 bases in between. CDR3 amino acids: CASNPLGGFRTDTQYF. Written as DNA, the CDR3 is TGTGCCAGCAACCCCTTGGGCGGATTCCGCACAGATACGCAGTATTTT.

In this sample, this clonotype turned up many times. This sequence joins TRBV7-3 and TRBJ2-7; D is ambiguous. V lost 1 base, J lost 1 base, and 8 bases lay in between. The germline V gene has CDR1 SGHTA and CDR2 FQGTGA. The CDR3 totals 14 residues. The DNA of the CDR3 is TGTGCCAGCAGCTTAAGCCCGGCTTCCTACGAGCAGTACTTC. Translated, it gives CASSLSPASYEQYF.

Many counts were recorded for this clonotype. The CDR3: CASSHRGYEQYF. The CDR3 nucleotides read TGTGCCAGCAGCCATAGGGGCTACGAGCAGTACTTC. This chain joins TRBV7-2 and TRBJ2-7, with D maybe TRBD1 (5 bases). This CDR3 comprises 12 residues. Between the trimmed V and J ends, which lost 5 bases and 3 bases, there was a span of 8 bases. CDR1 and CDR2 (germline): SGHTA, FQGNSA. Full variable domain (remainder filled in from reference TRBV7-2 and TRBJ2-7): GAGVSQSPSNKVTEKGKDVELRCDPISGHTALYWYRQSLGQGLEFLIYFQGNSAPDKSGLPSDRFSAERTGGSVSTLTIQRTQQEDSAVYLCASSHRGYEQYFGPGTRLTVT.

The table lists this clonotype with many counts. The rearrangement joins TRBV19 to TRBJ2-3, with 8 nucleotides matching TRBD1. V lost 9 bases to trimming and J lost 1 base; unmatched junction nucleotides: 21. Germline CDR1 is LNHDA and CDR2 is SQIVND (reference sequence). This CDR3 region has 19 residues. The CDR3 nucleotides read TGTGCCAGAGAAGGGGAGCTTTTAGGACAGGGAGGACGCACAGATACGCAGTATTTT. Its protein product is CAREGELLGQGGRTDTQYF.

The sample holds many counts of this clonotype. This chain links TRBV29-1 with TRBJ2-3, with a tentative D call TRBD1 (6 bases). Germline V gene sequence: CDR1 SQVTM, CDR2 ANQGSEA. The length of the CDR3 is 15 residues. Trimming shortened V by 5 bases and J by 2 bases, and 17 bases separated the two germline ends. The CDR3 loop is CSVLPGTRSTDTQYF. In DNA, the CDR3 is TGCAGCGTTCTGCCCGGGACACGGTCCACAGATACGCAGTATTTT.

This clonotype was seen many times. This rearrangement joins TRBV2 to TRBJ2-1, with D possibly being TRBD1 (5 bases). This CDR3 comprises 11 residues. With 7 bases removed from V and 10 bases from J, the gap between germline ends came to 11 bases. In germline, CDR1 is SNHLY, CDR2 FYNNEI. CDR3 amino acids: CASKGSLEQFF. CDR3 coding DNA: TGTGCCAGCAAGGGGTCGCTAGAGCAGTTCTTC.

Many counts were recorded for this clonotype. V is TRBV12-3 or TRBV12-4 and J is TRBJ2-5; tentative D call: TRBD2 (5 bases). The CDR3 length is 14 residues. The ends were cut back, 7 bases at V and 0 bases at J, with 12 bases in the middle. This CDR3 reads CASNLQDYQETQYF. The CDR3 coding sequence is TGTGCCAGCAACCTCCAGGACTACCAAGAGACCCAGTACTTC.

There are many counts of this clonotype. The V call is TRBV11-2, the J call TRBJ1-5; a weak D match, TRBD1 (5 bases). Trimming stripped 1 base from V and 7 bases from J, with 8 bases between. CDR3 size: 13 residues. The germline gives CDR1 SGHAT, CDR2 FQNNGV. CDR3 region: CASSLGRDQPQHF. DNA of the CDR3: TGTGCCAGCAGCTTAGGCAGGGACCAGCCCCAGCATTTT.

This clonotype was counted many times. The gene calls are TRBV20-1 and TRBJ2-1; the match to TRBD2 covers 11 bases. V lost 0 bases and J lost 10; bases outside the gene matches: 11. This CDR3 is 16 amino acids long. CDR1 and CDR2 from the germline V gene are DFQATT and SNEGSKA (reference sequence). CDR3 in DNA: TGCAGTGCTAGAGATCGGGGTAGCGGGAGGGCCGGGGAGCAGTTCTTC. Protein sequence: CSARDRGSGRAGEQFF.

The chain carries TRBV5-4 and TRBJ2-3, with 8 bases aligning to TRBD2. The CDR3 covers 16 residues. Unmatched junction bases numbered 9, after V lost 4 bases and J lost 2 bases. Germline V gene sequence: CDR1 SGHNT, CDR2 YYREEE (reference sequence). CDR3 loop: CASSPSGGAITDTQYF. In DNA, the CDR3 is TGTGCCAGCAGCCCGAGCGGGGGAGCGATCACAGATACGCAGTATTTT.

This clonotype was found many times. The V gene is TRBV20-1, the J gene TRBJ2-7, with TRBD1 matching over 10 bases. CDR1 and CDR2 (germline): DFQATT, SNEGSKA (reference sequence). The J segment lost 3 bases and the V segment lost 7 bases, leaving 6 bases of the junction unmatched. This CDR3 contains 13 residues. CDR3 nucleotide sequence: TGCAGTGGGGGCGGGACAGGGGACTACGAGCAGTACTTC. This codes for CSGGGTGDYEQYF.

This clonotype has a count of ten or more. The V and J genes are TRBV12-3 or TRBV12-4 and TRBJ1-3, with unresolved D. The CDR3 contains 14 residues. Trimming shortened V by 4 bases and J by 4 bases, and 11 bases separated the two germline ends. The CDR3 coding sequence is TGTGCCAGCAGTTACCCCGGACTGGGAAACACCATATATTTT. Translation gives CASSYPGLGNTIYF.